These 12 T cell receptor beta chains were sequenced from one sample in a study of neurological immune-mediated disorders. TCRdb reprocessed the 5' RACE reads with MiXCR, giving one entry per CDR3 protein. The repertoire holds 40,000 or so distinct CDR3 sequences, with under 7.5% as singletons. The sequenced material came from PBMCs. These receptor sequences come from a woman in her 40s in good health.

The chain joins TRBV5-5 to TRBJ1-4; TRBD1 might be the D (5 bases). This CDR3 has 15 residues. V was cut by 2 bases and J by 11 bases, with 19 bases left in between. Germline CDR1 SGHKS, CDR2 YYEKEE (reference sequence). The CDR3 is CASSFPGSKREKLFF. The CDR3 region has the DNA TGTGCCAGCAGCTTCCCAGGGAGTAAGAGAGAGAAACTGTTTTTT. Full variable domain (remainder filled in from reference TRBV5-5 and TRBJ1-4): DAGVTQSPTHLIKTRGQQVTLRCSPISGHKSVSWYQQVLGQGPQFIFQYYEKEERGRGNFPDRFSARQFPNYSSELNVNALLLGDSALYLCASSFPGSKREKLFFGSGTQLSVL.

The V and J genes are TRBV12-3 or TRBV12-4 and TRBJ2-5, with a possible D match to TRBD1 (5 bases). The CDR3 contains 13 residues. Between the trimmed V and J ends, which lost 6 bases and 5 bases, there was a span of 13 bases. CDR3 coding DNA: TGTGCCAGCAGCCACCAGGGTGGCGAGACCCAGTACTTC. This encodes CASSHQGGETQYF.

This clonotype showed up many times. The J gene is TRBJ1-4, the V gene TRBV5-6; no reliable D call. The V end lost 0 bases, the J end lost 5 bases, and 11 bases lay between the germline ends. The CDR3 consists of 15 residues. CDR1 SGHDT and CDR2 YYEEEE come from the germline V gene. The CDR3, as DNA: TGTGCCAGCAGCTTGGGGCACGGGCGCAATGAAAAACTGTTTTTT. It codes for CASSLGHGRNEKLFF.

This clonotype was observed many times. This chain joins TRBV20-1 and TRBJ2-1; 8 bases agree with TRBD2. CDR3 length equals 11 residues. CDR1 and CDR2 from the germline V gene are DFQATT and SNEGSKA (reference sequence). J lost 7 bases, V lost 6 bases, and 2 bases had no gene match. The CDR3 region is CSARGGNEQFF. The CDR3 region has the DNA TGCAGTGCCCGGGGGGGGAATGAGCAGTTCTTC.

This clonotype was recorded many times. The J gene is TRBJ1-1, the V gene TRBV7-2; D possibly corresponds to TRBD1 (6 bases). The CDR3 contains 14 residues. Germline CDR1 is SGHTA and CDR2 is FQGNSA. V lost 1 base, J lost 7 bases, and 13 bases lay in between. CDR3 DNA: TGTGCCAGCAGCTTAGGGGGGGCGCCTAATGAAGCTTTCTTT. Encoded protein: CASSLGGAPNEAFF.

As to this clonotype: Since a much larger clone is just one base distant, this may be a read error. The V call is TRBV20-1, the J call TRBJ1-4; 8 nucleotides align to TRBD1. Germline V gene sequence: CDR1 DFQATT, CDR2 SNEGSKA (reference sequence). The length of the CDR3 is 13 residues. J lost 9 bases, V lost 6 bases, and 9 bases had no gene match. CDR3 sequence: CSAFRTGNKKLFF. The CDR3 nucleotides read TGCAGTGCCTTCCGGACAGGGAATAAAAAACTGTTTTTT.

At least ten counts were recorded for this clonotype. This chain connects TRBV27 to TRBJ1-1, with TRBD1 identical over 7 bases. The CDR3 is 16 amino acids. Trimming removed 4 bases from V and 3 bases from J; junction bases left unmatched: 11. CDR1 is MNHEY, CDR2 SMNVEV, per germline (reference sequence). The CDR3 is CASSSRQGGLDTEAFF. CDR3 DNA sequence: TGTGCCAGCAGTTCCCGACAGGGTGGGTTGGACACTGAAGCTTTCTTT.

Details on this clonotype: A much larger clone is a single base away; this may be a read error. The chain is built from TRBV6-1 and TRBJ2-3, with D tentatively TRBD2 (5 bases). The CDR3 contains 13 residues. Deletions cut 4 bases from V and 2 bases from J, with 7 bases between. Germline CDR1 is MNHNS and CDR2 is SASEGT. The CDR3 loop reads CASSGESTDTQYF. The CDR3 DNA sequence: TGTGCCAGCAGTGGGGAGTCCACAGATACGCAGTATTTT.

This clonotype was seen at least ten times. V and J are TRBV9 and TRBJ1-5, with unresolved D. The V gene's germline CDR1 is SGDLS and CDR2 YYNGEE. The ends were cut back, 3 bases at V and 0 bases at J, with 7 bases in the middle. The CDR3 sequence is 14 residues long. CDR3 loop: CASSAFDSNQPQHF. The CDR3 region has the DNA TGTGCCAGCAGCGCCTTCGATAGCAATCAGCCCCAGCATTTT.

This clonotype was observed at least ten times. The chain is built from TRBV12-3 or TRBV12-4 and TRBJ1-3, with 11 nucleotides matching TRBD1. The ends lost 5 bases at V and 6 bases at J; junction bases unmatched: 6. The CDR3 has 15 residues. The CDR3 spells CASSMDRGPVNTIYF. DNA of the CDR3: TGTGCCAGCAGTATGGACAGGGGGCCTGTAAACACCATATATTTT.

This clonotype was seen at least ten times. The chain joins TRBV7-9 to TRBJ1-1; D may be TRBD1 (5 bases). Looked up from germline, CDR1 is SEHNR and CDR2 is FQNEAQ (reference sequence). The CDR3 length is 13 residues. The V gene lost 4 bases and the J gene lost 2 bases, with 8 bases spanning the gap. The CDR3: CASSSTGNTEAFF. In nucleotides, the CDR3 is TGTGCCAGCAGCTCTACAGGAAACACTGAAGCTTTCTTT.

Many counts were recorded for this clonotype. The chain is built from TRBV7-9 and TRBJ2-3; the D gene is possibly TRBD2 (6 bases). The CDR3 has 14 residues. The V gene lost 1 base and the J gene lost 6 bases, with 11 bases spanning the gap. Germline V gene sequence: CDR1 SEHNR, CDR2 FQNEAQ (reference sequence). This CDR3 is CASSLGVSGDTQYF. In DNA, the CDR3 is TGTGCCAGCAGCTTAGGGGTTAGCGGTGATACGCAGTATTTT. Full variable domain (outside the CDR3, taken from reference TRBV7-9 and TRBJ2-3): DTGVSQNPRHKITKRGQNVTFRCDPISEHNRLYWYRQTLGQGPEFLTYFQNEAQLEKSRLLSDRFSAERPKGSFSTLEIQRTEQGDSAMYLCASSLGVSGDTQYFGPGTRLTVL.